Below, 26 T cell receptor beta chains from the same sample are listed, as sequenced in a study of blood T cell repertoires in COVID-19. Method: immunoSEQ multiplex PCR; TCRdb's copy keeps in-frame clones and lacks some. The sample lists about 190,000 clones, around 84% seen once, with about 3.5% in the top ten. Sequenced input: PBMCs or T cells enriched from blood (not recorded which). The receptors derive from a woman younger than 45 who had recovered from COVID-19.

The genes are TRBV5-1 and TRBJ2-7, with D possibly TRBD2 on 6 matching bases. V dropped 4 bases and J dropped 2 bases, with 16 bases sitting between them. The germline V gene encodes CDR1 SGHRS and CDR2 YFSETQ. This CDR3 region has 15 residues. CDR3 region: CASSLAMGGTYEQYF. The CDR3 bases are TGCGCCAGCAGCCTGGCCATGGGGGGTACCTACGAGCAGTACTTC.

The chain links TRBV19 to TRBJ1-5; D may be TRBD1 (5 bases). V lost 7 bases and J lost 6, with 19 bases in between. Germline V gene data show CDR1 as LNHDA and CDR2 as SQIVND (reference sequence). The CDR3 consists of 15 residues. The CDR3 protein is CASTRWGVLGQPQHF. The CDR3 nucleotides read TGTGCCAGTACCCGGTGGGGGGTTTTGGGTCAGCCCCAGCATTTT.

This chain connects TRBV7-2 to TRBJ1-2, with TRBD1 matching 12 bases. Looked up from germline, CDR1 is SGHTA and CDR2 is FQGNSA. The CDR3 has 18 amino acids. With V trimmed by 5 bases and J by 6 bases, 16 bases remained unmatched. The CDR3 sequence: CASSPETPSGTGGDGYTF. CDR3 coding DNA: TGTGCCAGCAGCCCCGAAACCCCCTCCGGGACAGGGGGCGATGGCTACACCTTC. Variable domain in full (rest from reference TRBV7-2 and TRBJ1-2): GAGVSQSPSNKVTEKGKDVELRCDPISGHTALYWYRQSLGQGLEFLIYFQGNSAPDKSGLPSDRFSAERTGGSVSTLTIQRTQQEDSAVYLCASSPETPSGTGGDGYTFGSGTRLTVV.

V is TRBV6-6 and J is TRBJ1-2; D ambiguous. V was trimmed by 0 bases and J by 4 bases, leaving 12 bases between them. CDR1 and CDR2 from the germline V gene are MNHNY and SVGAGI (reference sequence). The CDR3 runs 15 residues. This CDR3 reads CASSYSRVRGYGYTF. DNA for the CDR3: TGTGCCAGCAGTTACTCGAGGGTCAGAGGCTATGGCTACACCTTC.

J is TRBJ1-1 and V is TRBV2; the match to TRBD1 covers 8 bases. This CDR3 spans 12 amino acids. Germline loops: CDR1 SNHLY, CDR2 FYNNEI. V lost 7 bases, J lost 7 bases, and 5 bases stayed unmatched. The CDR3 DNA follows: TGTGCCAGCAATCAGGACAGGGTTGAAGCTTTCTTT. Translation gives CASNQDRVEAFF.

The table lists this clone with a count of one. The gene calls are TRBV6-5 and TRBJ1-2; TRBD1 agrees at 7 bases. V was clipped by 7 bases and J by 6 bases; unmatched bases: 8. The CDR3 spans 13 residues. Germline loops: CDR1 MNHEY, CDR2 SVGAGI. The CDR3 DNA sequence: TGTGCCAGCACCATAGGGGGGACAGATGGCTACACCTTC. Encoded protein: CASTIGGTDGYTF.

The chain joins TRBV9 to TRBJ1-4; perhaps TRBD1 as D (6 bases). CDR3 size: 16 residues. CDR1 and CDR2 (germline): SGDLS, YYNGEE. V gave up 2 bases and J gave up 4 bases, with 15 bases separating them. The CDR3 loop is CASSVEGTRSNEKLFF. The CDR3 DNA is TGTGCCAGCAGCGTCGAGGGGACAAGGAGTAATGAAAAACTGTTTTTT.

This clone showed up just a few times. This chain joins TRBV7-9 and TRBJ1-4; 12 bases line up with TRBD1. The germline V gene encodes CDR1 SEHNR and CDR2 FQNEAQ (reference sequence). The V segment lost 4 bases and the J segment 10 bases; nucleotides outside the gene matches: 7. This CDR3 contains 15 residues. The CDR3 protein is CASSSTGTGGRKLFF. The CDR3 DNA sequence: TGTGCCAGCAGCTCTACCGGGACAGGGGGCAGAAAACTGTTTTTT.

This chain links TRBV7-3 with TRBJ1-2; 9 nucleotides match TRBD1. CDR3 length equals 14 residues. J gave up 4 bases and V 5 bases, and 5 bases lay outside the gene matches. Germline loops: CDR1 SGHTA, CDR2 FQGTGA. The CDR3 loop reads CASSQTGGIYGYTF. For the CDR3, the DNA is TGTGCCAGCAGCCAGACAGGGGGAATCTATGGCTACACCTTC. Full variable domain (rest looked up from reference TRBV7-3 and TRBJ1-2): GAGVSQTPSNKVTEKGKYVELRCDPISGHTALYWYRQSLGQGPEFLIYFQGTGAADDSGLPNDRFFAVRPEGSVSTLKIQRTERGDSAVYLCASSQTGGIYGYTFGSGTRLTVV.

V is TRBV6-5 and J is TRBJ1-1; no firm D call. V gave up 7 bases and J gave up 0 bases, with 15 bases separating them. Germline assignment: CDR1 MNHEY and CDR2 SVGAGI. CDR3 length: 15 residues. The CDR3 sequence: CASNRGGFLNTEAFF. The CDR3 nucleotides are TGTGCCAGCAATCGAGGTGGGTTCTTGAACACTGAAGCTTTCTTT.

The J gene is TRBJ2-3, the V gene TRBV20-1; possible D gene TRBD1, 6 bases. V gave up 3 bases and J gave up 0 bases, with 13 bases separating them. The CDR3 runs to 15 residues. Germline V gives CDR1 DFQATT, CDR2 SNEGSKA (reference sequence). CDR3: CSASYLGASTDTQYF. Written as DNA, the CDR3 is TGCAGTGCTAGTTATTTGGGGGCTAGCACAGATACGCAGTATTTT.

This rearrangement joins TRBV19 to TRBJ2-7; maybe TRBD2 (5 bases). The CDR3 is 14 amino acids. Germline values: CDR1 LNHDA, CDR2 SQIVND (reference sequence). Between the trimmed V and J ends, which lost 4 bases and 2 bases, there was a span of 12 bases. The CDR3 nucleotides read TGTGCCAGTAGTACCCCTGGAGGCGCCTACGAGCAGTACTTC. Amino acids: CASSTPGGAYEQYF.

This clone was observed a single time. The rearrangement links TRBV6-5 to TRBJ1-2; a weak D match, TRBD1 (6 bases). The CDR3 has 13 amino acids. In germline, CDR1 is MNHEY, CDR2 SVGAGI. Trimming left V 2 bases short and J 9 bases short, with 13 bases between. CDR3 in amino acids: CASSYRGGGSYTF. The CDR3 DNA follows: TGTGCCAGCAGTTACCGGGGGGGCGGGAGCTACACCTTC.

This clone was observed once. This chain links TRBV25-1 with TRBJ2-7; tentatively, D is TRBD2 (5 bases). Trimming removed 5 bases at V and 6 bases at J, with 17 bases between. CDR1 and CDR2 from the germline V gene are MGHDK and SYGVNS. The CDR3 sequence is 14 residues long. The CDR3 nucleotides read TGTGCCAGCAGTCGGCCGGGGATCCAACGCGAGCAGTACTTC. It codes for CASSRPGIQREQYF.

CDR3 amino acids: CASRTIATNEKLFF. The CDR3 nucleotides are TGTGCCAGCAGGACTATTGCAACTAATGAAAAACTGTTTTTT. The J gene is TRBJ1-4, the V gene TRBV28; D gene ambiguous. Germline CDR1 reads MDHEN; CDR2 reads SYDVKM. This CDR3 comprises 14 residues. The V gene lost 6 bases and the J gene lost 0 bases, with 8 bases spanning the gap.

This chain links TRBV28 with TRBJ2-5; D may be TRBD1 (6 bases). CDR1 and CDR2 from the germline V gene are MDHEN and SYDVKM. The germline V and J ends were trimmed by 2 bases and 5 bases, with 15 bases remaining between them. This CDR3 spans 15 amino acids. The CDR3 DNA is TGTGCCAGCAGTTTAAGCAGGGGTGATTTGGAGACCCAGTACTTC. Translated: CASSLSRGDLETQYF.

This clone was found once. This chain links TRBV18 with TRBJ1-5; 7 bases map to TRBD1. The CDR3 is 15 amino acids. Per germline, CDR1 KGHSH and CDR2 LQKENI. Unmatched junction bases numbered 5, after V lost 1 base and J lost 5 bases. The CDR3: CASSPRRQGDQPQHF. CDR3 DNA: TGTGCCAGCTCACCACGTCGACAGGGCGATCAGCCCCAGCATTTT.

The chain links TRBV20-1 to TRBJ1-2, with TRBD1 matching over 10 bases. The CDR3 is 15 amino acids. V shed 3 bases, J shed 6 bases, and the junction held 10 bases outside the gene matches. Germline V gives CDR1 DFQATT, CDR2 SNEGSKA (reference sequence). Here the CDR3 DNA reads TGCAGTGCTAGTCCGGGACAGGGGAATCTTAATGGCTACACCTTC. Translating it yields CSASPGQGNLNGYTF.

The table lists this clone with a count of one. V usage is TRBV7-9 and J usage is TRBJ2-2; tentatively, D is TRBD2 (5 bases). Germline CDR1 and CDR2: SEHNR and FQNEAQ (reference sequence). V was cut by 7 bases and J by 1 base, with 10 bases left in between. The CDR3 consists of 14 residues. The CDR3 region is CASNGKLNTGELFF. For the CDR3, the DNA is TGTGCCAGCAACGGGAAACTGAACACCGGGGAGCTGTTTTTT.

This rearrangement joins TRBV3-1 (or the pseudogene TRBV3-2) to TRBJ1-6; no reliable D call. Trimming shortened V by 6 bases and J by 5 bases, and 11 bases separated the two germline ends. Germline lookup yields CDR1 LGHDT and CDR2 YNNKEL (reference sequence). This CDR3 is 14 amino acids long. The CDR3 loop is CASRLRGNNSPLHF. CDR3 sequence (DNA): TGTGCCAGCAGACTGCGCGGGAATAATTCACCCCTCCACTTT.

The CDR3 reads CASSYRTVKGDGYTF. DNA for the CDR3: TGTGCCAGCAGTTATCGGACAGTCAAGGGGGATGGCTACACCTTC. V is TRBV6-5 and J is TRBJ1-2; TRBD1 might be the D (6 bases). This CDR3 contains 15 residues. Germline assignment: CDR1 MNHEY and CDR2 SVGAGI. Trimming removed 3 bases at V and 6 bases at J, with 17 bases between.

This clone was detected once. The chain carries TRBV6-5 and TRBJ1-3; D ambiguous. Trimming removed 0 bases from V and 0 bases from J, with 9 bases in between. Germline V gene data show CDR1 as MNHEY and CDR2 as SVGAGI. This CDR3 comprises 16 residues. This CDR3 is CASSYSTTTSGNTIYF. The CDR3 DNA is TGTGCCAGCAGTTACTCGACAACGACCTCTGGAAACACCATATATTTT.

This clone was observed a few times. This chain uses TRBV5-1 with TRBJ1-1, with a possible D match to TRBD1 (5 bases). V was trimmed by 4 bases and J by 1 base, leaving 11 bases between them. In germline, CDR1 is SGHRS, CDR2 YFSETQ. The CDR3 length is 14 residues. CDR3 residues: CASSAGHTNTEAFF. The CDR3, as DNA: TGCGCCAGCAGCGCCGGACATACGAACACTGAAGCTTTCTTT.

J is TRBJ2-7 and V is TRBV30; TRBD1 is a possible D gene (7 bases). The CDR3 totals 13 residues. Trimming took 6 bases from V and 1 from J, leaving 13 bases between them. Per germline, CDR1 GTSNPN and CDR2 SVGIG (reference sequence). CDR3 sequence (DNA): TGTGCCTGTCAGGGGGGTCGGTCCTACGAGCAGTACTTC. It codes for CACQGGRSYEQYF.

A few counts support this clone. The chain has TRBV6-5 and TRBJ2-1; TRBD2 matches at 13 bases. CDR1 is MNHEY and CDR2 is SVGAGI in the germline V gene. There are 15 residues in the CDR3. After removal of 5 bases from V and 7 bases from J, the junction contained 5 bases not matched to a gene. CDR3 nucleotides: TGTGCCAGCAGTAACCGACTAGCGGGAGGAAATGAGCAGTTCTTC. This sequence encodes CASSNRLAGGNEQFF.

This chain joins TRBV5-1 and TRBJ1-1; no firm D call. V dropped 0 bases and J dropped 5 bases, with 8 bases sitting between them. In germline, CDR1 is SGHRS, CDR2 YFSETQ. The CDR3 runs to 13 residues. CDR3: CASSLDRGTEAFF. In nucleotides, the CDR3 is TGCGCCAGCAGCTTGGATCGGGGTACTGAAGCTTTCTTT.